The 2 T cell receptor beta chains reported below all come from one sample, sequenced in a study of technical replicates of blood from a handful of donors. TCRdb keeps only in-frame clones here, not all; method: immunoSEQ multiplex PCR. The sample records about 84,000 clones, 95% to 98% being singletons. The sample comprised T cells isolated from PBMCs. The receptor source for this set is a human donor in good health.

V is TRBV9 and J is TRBJ1-2; 9 bases are shared with TRBD1. J lost 0 bases, V lost 4 bases, and 7 bases had no gene match. Germline-derived CDR1 and CDR2 are SGDLS and YYNGEE. The CDR3 is 16 residues long. DNA for the CDR3: TGTGCCAGCAGCCGAGGGACAGGGCTCCCTAACTATGGCTACACCTTC. It yields the protein CASSRGTGLPNYGYTF.

V is TRBV11-2 and J is TRBJ2-7, with a tentative D call TRBD1 (5 bases). CDR1 is SGHAT, CDR2 FQNNGV, per germline. This CDR3 has 14 amino acids. V was pared by 5 bases and J by 2 bases, with 13 bases between. CDR3 bases: TGTGCCAGCAGCCCCGACAGAGCTACCTACGAGCAGTACTTC. Residues: CASSPDRATYEQYF. Looking up the rest from reference TRBV11-2 and TRBJ2-7 gives the full variable domain: EAGVAQSPRYKIIEKRQSVAFWCNPISGHATLYWYQQILGQGPKLLIQFQNNGVVDDSQLPKDRFSAERLKGVDSTLKIQPAKLEDSAVYLCASSPDRATYEQYFGPGTRLTVT.